This TCR beta chain originates from a study of HIV-infected children after antiretroviral therapy interruption. Whole-study context: Most children had recorded EBV and CMV exposure.

RNA-based 3' RACE libraries used unique molecular identifiers. In TCRdb, the 3' RACE reads were re-called with MiXCR into one record per CDR3 protein. The sample shows about 37,000 distinct CDR3 sequences, 5% to 8% of them seen only once. Study observations and caveats: Sorted CD45RA+ naive cells might include minor non-naive CD45RA+ cells.

This clonotype was observed many times. Its antigen is not identified. With V trimmed by 6 bases and J by 4 bases, 12 bases remained unmatched. CDR3 size: 16 residues. This sample's treatment: PENTA 11 planned treatment interruption arm or continuous ART arm. At least 24 weeks of at least three-drug ART, in children 2 to 15 years. The chain combines TRBV12-3 or TRBV12-4 with TRBJ2-7; 10 nucleotides align to TRBD1. The origin of this receptor is a pool of human donors with HIV. The input for sequencing was CD45RA+ CD4+ T cells from PBMCs, pooled from several time points, taken from a donor given antiretroviral therapy, either interrupted or continuous. Sample subset: naive CD4+ CD45RA+ CD45RO- T cells. This chain's CDR3 is CASRTNLGQGKYEQYF. The CDR3, as DNA: TGTGCCAGCAGGACGAATTTGGGACAGGGGAAGTACGAGCAGTACTTC.